This T cell receptor (beta chain) stems from a study of blood T cell repertoires in COVID-19. The repertoire was sequenced with immunoSEQ multiplex PCR; TCRdb's copy has only in-frame clones and lacks some. The sample records 450,000 to 500,000 clones, roughly 87% being singletons. V was pared by 2 bases and J by 0 bases, with 4 bases between. This CDR3 is 14 amino acids long. Germline CDR1 and CDR2: PRHDT and FYEKMQ (reference sequence). The receptor's source is a woman aged 18 to 35 who had recovered from COVID-19. Source material: PBMCs or T cells enriched from blood (not recorded which). The chain combines TRBV13 with TRBJ2-2; D ambiguous. In DNA, the CDR3 is TGTGCCAGCAGCTTACGTACGAACACCGGGGAGCTGTTTTTT. Its translation is CASSLRTNTGELFF. Supplemented by reference TRBV13 and TRBJ2-2, the full variable domain reads AAGVIQSPRHLIKEKRETATLKCYPIPRHDTVYWYQQGPGQDPQFLISFYEKMQSDKGSIPDRFSAQQFSDYHSELNMSSLELGDSALYFCASSLRTNTGELFFGEGSRLTVL.